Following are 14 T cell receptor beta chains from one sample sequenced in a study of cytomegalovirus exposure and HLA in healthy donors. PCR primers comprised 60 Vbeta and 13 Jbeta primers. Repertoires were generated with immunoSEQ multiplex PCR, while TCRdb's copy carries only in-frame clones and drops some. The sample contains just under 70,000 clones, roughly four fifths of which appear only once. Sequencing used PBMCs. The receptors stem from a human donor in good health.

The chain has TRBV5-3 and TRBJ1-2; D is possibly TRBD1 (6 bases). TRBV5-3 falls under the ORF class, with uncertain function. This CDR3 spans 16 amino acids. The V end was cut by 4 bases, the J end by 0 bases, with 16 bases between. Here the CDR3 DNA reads TGTGCCAGAAGCGTCCCCATAGGGGGAGCTAACTATGGCTACACCTTC. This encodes CARSVPIGGANYGYTF.

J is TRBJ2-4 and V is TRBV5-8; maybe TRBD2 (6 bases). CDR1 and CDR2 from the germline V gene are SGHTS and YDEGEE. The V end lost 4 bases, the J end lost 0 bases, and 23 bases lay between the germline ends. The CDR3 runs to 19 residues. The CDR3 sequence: CASSPGGRVGGLAKNIQYF. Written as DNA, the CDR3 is TGTGCCAGCAGCCCCGGCGGCAGGGTGGGAGGCCTAGCCAAAAACATTCAGTACTTC.

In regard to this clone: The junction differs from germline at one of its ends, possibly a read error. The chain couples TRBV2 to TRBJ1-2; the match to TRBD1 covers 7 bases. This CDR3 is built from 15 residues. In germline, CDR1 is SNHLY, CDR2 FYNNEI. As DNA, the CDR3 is TGTGCCAGCAGTGGAAGAGGGACAGAGCCTTATGGCTACCCCTTC. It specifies CASSGRGTEPYGYPF.

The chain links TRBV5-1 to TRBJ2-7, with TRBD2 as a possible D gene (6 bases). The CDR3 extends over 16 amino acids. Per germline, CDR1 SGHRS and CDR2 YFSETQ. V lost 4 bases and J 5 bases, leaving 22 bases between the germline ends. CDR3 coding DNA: TGCGCCAGCAGCCCAGTCCGCGGGGAAGCTTCTGACGAGCAGTACTTC. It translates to CASSPVRGEASDEQYF.

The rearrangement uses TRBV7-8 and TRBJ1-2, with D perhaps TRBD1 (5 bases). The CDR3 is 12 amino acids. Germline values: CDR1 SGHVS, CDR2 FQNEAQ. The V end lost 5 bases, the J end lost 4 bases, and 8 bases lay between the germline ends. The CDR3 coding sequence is TGTGCCAGCAGCAGGGGAACCTATGGCTACACCTTC. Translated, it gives CASSRGTYGYTF.

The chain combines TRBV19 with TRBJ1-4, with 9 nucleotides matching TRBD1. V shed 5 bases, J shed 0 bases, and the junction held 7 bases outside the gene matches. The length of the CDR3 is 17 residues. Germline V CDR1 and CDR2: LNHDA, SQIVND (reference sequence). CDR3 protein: CASSSRTGAATNEKLFF. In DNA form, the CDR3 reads TGTGCCAGTAGTTCCCGGACAGGGGCGGCAACTAATGAAAAACTGTTTTTT.

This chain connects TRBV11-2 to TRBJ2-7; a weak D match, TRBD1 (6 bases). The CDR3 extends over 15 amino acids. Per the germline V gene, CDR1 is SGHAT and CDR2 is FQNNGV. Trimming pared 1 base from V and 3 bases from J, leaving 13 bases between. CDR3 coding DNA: TGTGCCAGCAGCTTAGGTCGACAGGATAGCTACGAGCAGTACTTC. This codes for CASSLGRQDSYEQYF.

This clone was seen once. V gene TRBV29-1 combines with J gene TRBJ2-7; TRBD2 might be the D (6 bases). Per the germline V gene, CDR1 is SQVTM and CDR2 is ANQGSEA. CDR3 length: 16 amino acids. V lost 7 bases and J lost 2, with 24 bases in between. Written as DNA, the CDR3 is TGCAGCGCCGCCCGGGAGAGGCTCTCAGGCGCCTACGAGCAGTACTTC. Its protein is CSAARERLSGAYEQYF.

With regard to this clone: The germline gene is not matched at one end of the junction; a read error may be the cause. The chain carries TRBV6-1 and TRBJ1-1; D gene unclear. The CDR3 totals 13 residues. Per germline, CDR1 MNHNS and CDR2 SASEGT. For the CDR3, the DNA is TGTGCCGGCAGTGAAGAAGCGGGGAATGAAGCTTTCTTT. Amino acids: CAGSEEAGNEAFF.

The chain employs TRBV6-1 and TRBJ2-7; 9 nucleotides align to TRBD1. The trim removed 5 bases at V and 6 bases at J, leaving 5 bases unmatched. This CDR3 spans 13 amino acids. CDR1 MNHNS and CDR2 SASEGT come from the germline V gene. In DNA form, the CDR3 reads TGTGCCAGCAGTTCGGGGACAGGGACCGAGCAGTACTTC. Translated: CASSSGTGTEQYF.

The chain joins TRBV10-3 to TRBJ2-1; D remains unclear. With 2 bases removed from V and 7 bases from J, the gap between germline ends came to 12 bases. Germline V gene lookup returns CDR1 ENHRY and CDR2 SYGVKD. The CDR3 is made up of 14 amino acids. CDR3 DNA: TGTGCCATCAGTGAGGAGAGAGAGGCGAATGAGCAGTTCTTC. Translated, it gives CAISEEREANEQFF.

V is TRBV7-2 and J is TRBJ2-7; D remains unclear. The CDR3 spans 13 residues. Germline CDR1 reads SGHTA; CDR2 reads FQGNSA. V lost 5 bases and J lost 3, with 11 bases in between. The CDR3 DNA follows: TGTGCCAGCAGCAGGAATACGGGCTACGAGCAGTACTTC. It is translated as CASSRNTGYEQYF. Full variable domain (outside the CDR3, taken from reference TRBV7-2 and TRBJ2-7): GAGVSQSPSNKVTEKGKDVELRCDPISGHTALYWYRQSLGQGLEFLIYFQGNSAPDKSGLPSDRFSAERTGGSVSTLTIQRTQQEDSAVYLCASSRNTGYEQYFGPGTRLTVT.

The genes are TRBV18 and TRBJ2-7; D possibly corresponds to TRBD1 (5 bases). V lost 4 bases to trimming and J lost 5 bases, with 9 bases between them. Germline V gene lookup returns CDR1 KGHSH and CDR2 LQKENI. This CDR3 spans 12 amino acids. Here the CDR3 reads CASSRRGDEQYF. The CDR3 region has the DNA TGTGCCAGCTCACGAAGGGGCGACGAGCAGTACTTC.

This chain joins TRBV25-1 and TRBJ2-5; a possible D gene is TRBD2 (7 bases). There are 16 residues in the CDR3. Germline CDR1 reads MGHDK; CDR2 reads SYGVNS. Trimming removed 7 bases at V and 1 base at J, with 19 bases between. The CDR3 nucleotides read TGTGCCAGCACCGAGGGCGGGGGCCTGTCCCAAGAGACCCAGTACTTC. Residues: CASTEGGGLSQETQYF.